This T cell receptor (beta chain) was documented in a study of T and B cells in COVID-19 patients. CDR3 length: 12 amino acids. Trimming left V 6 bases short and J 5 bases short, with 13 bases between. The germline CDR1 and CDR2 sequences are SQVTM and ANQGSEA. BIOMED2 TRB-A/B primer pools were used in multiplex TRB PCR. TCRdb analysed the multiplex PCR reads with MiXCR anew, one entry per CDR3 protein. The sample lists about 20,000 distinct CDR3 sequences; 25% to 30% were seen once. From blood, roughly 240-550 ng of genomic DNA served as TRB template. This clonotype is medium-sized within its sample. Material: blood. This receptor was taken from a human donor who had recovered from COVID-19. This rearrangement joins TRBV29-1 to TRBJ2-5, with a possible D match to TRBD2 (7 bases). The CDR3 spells CSVRGAGETQYF. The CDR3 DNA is TGCAGCGTACGGGGGGCAGGGGAGACCCAGTACTTC.